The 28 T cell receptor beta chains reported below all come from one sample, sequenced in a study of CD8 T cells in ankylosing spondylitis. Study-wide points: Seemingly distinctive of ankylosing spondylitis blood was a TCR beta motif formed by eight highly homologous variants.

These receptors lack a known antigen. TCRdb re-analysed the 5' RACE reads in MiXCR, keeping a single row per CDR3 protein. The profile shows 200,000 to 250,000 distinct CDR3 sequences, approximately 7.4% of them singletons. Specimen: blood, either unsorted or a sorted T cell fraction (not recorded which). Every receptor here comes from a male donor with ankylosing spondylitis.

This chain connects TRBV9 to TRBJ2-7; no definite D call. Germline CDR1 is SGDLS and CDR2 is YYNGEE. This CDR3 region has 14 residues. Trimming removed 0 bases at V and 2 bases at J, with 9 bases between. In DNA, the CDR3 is TGTGCCAGCAGCGTAGGGGCGGCCACCTACGAGCAGTACTTC. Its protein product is CASSVGAATYEQYF.

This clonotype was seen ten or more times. The CDR3 DNA reads as TGCGCCAGCAGCCAAATGCCGGGCAATGAGCAGTTCTTC. Residues: CASSQMPGNEQFF. The rearrangement uses TRBV4-3 and TRBJ2-1; the D is unclear. Trimming removed 2 bases from V and 6 bases from J, with 8 bases in between. The CDR3 sequence is 13 residues long. CDR1 LGHNA and CDR2 YSLEER come from the germline V gene.

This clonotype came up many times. The CDR3 DNA reads as TGTGCCAGCAGTTTTGGGACAGGGGGTACATACGAGCAGTACTTC. Translation gives CASSFGTGGTYEQYF. The chain has TRBV12-3 or TRBV12-4 and TRBJ2-7, with 11 nucleotides matching TRBD1. This CDR3 has 15 residues. With V trimmed by 3 bases and J by 4 bases, 5 bases remained unmatched.

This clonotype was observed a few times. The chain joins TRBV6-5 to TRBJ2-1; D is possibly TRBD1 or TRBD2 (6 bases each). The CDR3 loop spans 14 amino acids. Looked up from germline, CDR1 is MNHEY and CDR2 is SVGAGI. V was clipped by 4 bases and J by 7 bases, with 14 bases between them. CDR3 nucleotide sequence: TGTGCCAGCAGTTTGGAGGGGGGCGGGAATGAGCAGTTCTTC. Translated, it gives CASSLEGGGNEQFF.

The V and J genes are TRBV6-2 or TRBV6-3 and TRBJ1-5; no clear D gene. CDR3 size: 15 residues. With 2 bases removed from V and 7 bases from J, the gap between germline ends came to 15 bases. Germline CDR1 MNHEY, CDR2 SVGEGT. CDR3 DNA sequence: TGTGCCAGCAGTTACCCGTCGAGGGTGGGCCAGCCCCAGCATTTT. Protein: CASSYPSRVGQPQHF.

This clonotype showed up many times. The CDR3 DNA sequence: TGTGCCAGCAGTTTACTAGGTTTGACAGATACGCAGTATTTT. It yields the protein CASSLLGLTDTQYF. The rearrangement links TRBV12-3 or TRBV12-4 to TRBJ2-3; D remains ambiguous. CDR3 length: 14 amino acids. V was shortened by 2 bases and J by 3 bases, with 9 bases between the two germline ends.

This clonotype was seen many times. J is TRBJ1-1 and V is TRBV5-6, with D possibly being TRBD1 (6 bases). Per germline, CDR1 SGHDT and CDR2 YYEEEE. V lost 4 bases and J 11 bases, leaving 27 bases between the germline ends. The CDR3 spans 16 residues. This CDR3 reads CASSQAPPGHPNRAFF. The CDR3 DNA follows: TGTGCCAGCAGCCAAGCACCACCGGGACATCCTAACCGCGCTTTCTTT.

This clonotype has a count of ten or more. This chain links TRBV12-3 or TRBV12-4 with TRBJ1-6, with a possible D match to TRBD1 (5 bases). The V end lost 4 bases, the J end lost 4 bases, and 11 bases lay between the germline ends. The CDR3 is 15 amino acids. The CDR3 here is CASSSSQEYNSPLHF. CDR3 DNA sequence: TGTGCCAGCAGTTCGTCACAGGAATATAATTCACCCCTCCACTTT.

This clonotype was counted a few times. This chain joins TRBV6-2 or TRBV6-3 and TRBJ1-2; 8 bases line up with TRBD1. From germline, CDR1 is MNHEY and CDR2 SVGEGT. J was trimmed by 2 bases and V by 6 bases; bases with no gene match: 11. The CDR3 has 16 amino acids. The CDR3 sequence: CASRSPDRVKNYGYTF. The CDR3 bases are TGTGCCAGCAGAAGCCCGGACAGGGTCAAGAACTATGGCTACACCTTC.

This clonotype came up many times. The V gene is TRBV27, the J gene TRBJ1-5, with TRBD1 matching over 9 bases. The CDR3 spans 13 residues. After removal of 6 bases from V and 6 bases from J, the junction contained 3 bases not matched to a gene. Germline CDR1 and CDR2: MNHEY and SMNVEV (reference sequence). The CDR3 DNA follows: TGTGCCAGCAGCTACAGGGGGCGTCAGCCCCAGCATTTT. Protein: CASSYRGRQPQHF.

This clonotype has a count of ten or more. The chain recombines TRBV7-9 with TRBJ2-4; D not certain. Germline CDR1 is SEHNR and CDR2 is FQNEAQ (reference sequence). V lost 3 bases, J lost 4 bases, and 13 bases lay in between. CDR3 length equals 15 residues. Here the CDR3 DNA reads TGTGCCAGCAGCTTGTCGATTGGAGATAAAAACATTCAGTACTTC. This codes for CASSLSIGDKNIQYF.

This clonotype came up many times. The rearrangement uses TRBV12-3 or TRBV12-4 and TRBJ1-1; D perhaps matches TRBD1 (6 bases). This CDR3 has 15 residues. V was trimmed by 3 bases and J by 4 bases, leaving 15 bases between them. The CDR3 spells CASSFSPGASTEAFF. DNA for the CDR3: TGTGCCAGCAGTTTTTCCCCGGGGGCGAGCACTGAAGCTTTCTTT.

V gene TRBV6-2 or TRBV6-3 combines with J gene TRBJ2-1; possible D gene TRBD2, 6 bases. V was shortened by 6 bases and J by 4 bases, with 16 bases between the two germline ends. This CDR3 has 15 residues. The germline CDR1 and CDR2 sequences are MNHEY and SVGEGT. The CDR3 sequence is CASRNSRGRYNEQFF. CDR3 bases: TGTGCCAGCAGGAACTCCCGGGGGAGATACAATGAGCAGTTCTTC.

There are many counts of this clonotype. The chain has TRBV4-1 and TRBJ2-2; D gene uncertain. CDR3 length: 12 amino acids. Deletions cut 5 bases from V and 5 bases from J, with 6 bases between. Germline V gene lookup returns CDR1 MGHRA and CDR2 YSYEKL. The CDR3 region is CASSVRTGELFF. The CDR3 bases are TGCGCCAGCAGCGTCAGGACCGGGGAGCTGTTTTTT.

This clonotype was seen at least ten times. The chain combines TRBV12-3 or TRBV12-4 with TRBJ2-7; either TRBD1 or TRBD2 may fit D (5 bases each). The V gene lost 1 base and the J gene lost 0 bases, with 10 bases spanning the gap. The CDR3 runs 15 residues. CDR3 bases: TGTGCCAGCAGTTTAGGGGGGATCCTCTCCTACGAGCAGTACTTC. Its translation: CASSLGGILSYEQYF.

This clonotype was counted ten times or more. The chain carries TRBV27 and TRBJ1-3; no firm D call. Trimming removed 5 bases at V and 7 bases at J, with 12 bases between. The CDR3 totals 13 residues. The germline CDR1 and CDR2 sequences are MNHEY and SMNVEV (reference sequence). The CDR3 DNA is TGTGCCAGCAGTCCATACGCGGGGAACACCATATATTTT. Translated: CASSPYAGNTIYF.

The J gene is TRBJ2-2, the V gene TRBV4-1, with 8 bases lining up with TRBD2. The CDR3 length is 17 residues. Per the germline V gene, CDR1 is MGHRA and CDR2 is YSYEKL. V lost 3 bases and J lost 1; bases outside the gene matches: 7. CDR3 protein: CASSHFGAGENTGELFF. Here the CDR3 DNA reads TGCGCCAGCAGCCACTTTGGAGCGGGAGAGAACACCGGGGAGCTGTTTTTT.

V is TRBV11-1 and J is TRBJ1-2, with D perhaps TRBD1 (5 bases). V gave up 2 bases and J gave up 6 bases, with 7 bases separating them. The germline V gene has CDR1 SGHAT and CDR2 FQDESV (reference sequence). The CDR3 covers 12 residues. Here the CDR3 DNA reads TGTGCCAGCAGCTTACAGGGCGATGGCTACACCTTC. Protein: CASSLQGDGYTF.

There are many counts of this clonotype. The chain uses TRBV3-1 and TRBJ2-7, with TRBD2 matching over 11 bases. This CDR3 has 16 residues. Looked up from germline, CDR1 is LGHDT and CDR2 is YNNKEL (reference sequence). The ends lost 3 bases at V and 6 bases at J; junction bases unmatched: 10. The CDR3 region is CASSHSPGLAGTEQYF. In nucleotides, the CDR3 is TGTGCCAGCAGCCATTCCCCCGGACTAGCGGGCACCGAGCAGTACTTC.

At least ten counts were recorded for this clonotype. The CDR3 spells CASSLGGSSSYEQYF. The CDR3 DNA follows: TGTGCCAGCAGTTTAGGCGGGTCGAGCTCCTACGAGCAGTACTTC. The chain carries TRBV28 and TRBJ2-7, with TRBD2 as a possible D gene (5 bases). The V gene lost 2 bases and the J gene lost 0 bases, with 11 bases spanning the gap. CDR3 length: 15 amino acids. Germline CDR1 MDHEN, CDR2 SYDVKM.

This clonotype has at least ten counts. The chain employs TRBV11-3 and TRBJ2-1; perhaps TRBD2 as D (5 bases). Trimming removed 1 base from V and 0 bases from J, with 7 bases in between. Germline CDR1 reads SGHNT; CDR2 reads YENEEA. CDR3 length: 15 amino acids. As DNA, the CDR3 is TGTGCCAGCAGCTTAGGGAGGAGCTCCTACAATGAGCAGTTCTTC. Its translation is CASSLGRSSYNEQFF.

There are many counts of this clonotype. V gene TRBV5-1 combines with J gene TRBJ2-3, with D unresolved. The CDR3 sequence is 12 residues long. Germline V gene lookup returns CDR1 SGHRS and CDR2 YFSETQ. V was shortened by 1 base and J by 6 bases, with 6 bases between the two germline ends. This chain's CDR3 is CASSLLSDTQYF. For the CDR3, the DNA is TGCGCCAGCAGCTTGCTTTCCGATACGCAGTATTTT.

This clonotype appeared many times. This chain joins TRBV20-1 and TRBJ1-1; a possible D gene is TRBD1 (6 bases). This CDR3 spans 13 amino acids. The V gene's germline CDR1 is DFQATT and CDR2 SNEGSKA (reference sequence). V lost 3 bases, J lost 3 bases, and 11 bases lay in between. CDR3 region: CSARGRGDTEAFF. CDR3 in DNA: TGCAGTGCTAGGGGGAGGGGGGACACTGAAGCTTTCTTT.

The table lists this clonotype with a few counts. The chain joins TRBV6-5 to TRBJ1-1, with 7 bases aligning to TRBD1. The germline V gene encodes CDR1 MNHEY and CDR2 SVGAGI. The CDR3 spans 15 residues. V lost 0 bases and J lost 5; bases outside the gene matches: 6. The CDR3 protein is CASSYSEGAGTEAFF. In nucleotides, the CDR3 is TGTGCCAGCAGTTACTCGGAGGGGGCAGGGACTGAAGCTTTCTTT.

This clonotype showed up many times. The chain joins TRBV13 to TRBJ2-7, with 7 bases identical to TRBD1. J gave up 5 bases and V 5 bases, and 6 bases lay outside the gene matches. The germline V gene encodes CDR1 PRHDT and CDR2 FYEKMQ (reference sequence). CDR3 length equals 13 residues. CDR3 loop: CASSPEGGDEQYF. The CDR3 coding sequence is TGTGCCAGCAGCCCAGAAGGGGGCGACGAGCAGTACTTC.

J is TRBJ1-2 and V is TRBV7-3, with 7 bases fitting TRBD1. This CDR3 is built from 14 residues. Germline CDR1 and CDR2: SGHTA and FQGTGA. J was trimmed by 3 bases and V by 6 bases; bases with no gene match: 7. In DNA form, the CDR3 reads TGTGCCAGCAGACCCCCCGGGACAGACTATGGCTACACCTTC. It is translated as CASRPPGTDYGYTF.

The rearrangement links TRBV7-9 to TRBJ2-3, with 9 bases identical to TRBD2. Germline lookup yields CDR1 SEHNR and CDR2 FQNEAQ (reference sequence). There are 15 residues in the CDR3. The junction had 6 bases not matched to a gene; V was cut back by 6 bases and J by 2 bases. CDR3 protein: CASRGTSLSTDTQYF. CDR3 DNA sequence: TGTGCCAGCAGGGGGACTAGCCTTTCCACAGATACGCAGTATTTT.

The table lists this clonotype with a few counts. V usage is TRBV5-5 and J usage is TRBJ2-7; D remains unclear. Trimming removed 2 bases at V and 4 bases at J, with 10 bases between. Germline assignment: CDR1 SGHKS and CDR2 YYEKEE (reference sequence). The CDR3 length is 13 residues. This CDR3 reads CASSLRSLYEQYF. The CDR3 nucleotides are TGTGCCAGCAGCTTACGTTCGCTATACGAGCAGTACTTC.